This entry describes one T cell receptor (beta chain). The target antigen is unknown. Repertoires were generated with immunoSEQ multiplex PCR, while TCRdb's copy carries only in-frame clones and drops some. This table has about 19,000 clones, approximately 90% appearing once. The source of the sample is a study of STAT3 mutations in large granular lymphocyte leukemia. Study-level information: Roughly half the longitudinally sequenced T-LGLL patients had canonical STAT3 mutations. The study's findings and limits: In T-cell large granular lymphocyte leukemia, about half of patients showed multiple immunodominant subclonotypes. A small but highly pathogenic clone may have been missed.

The length of the CDR3 is 13 residues. Germline V lookup: CDR1 SNHLY, CDR2 FYNNEI. V dropped 3 bases and J dropped 3 bases, with 9 bases sitting between them. The rearrangement uses TRBV2 and TRBJ2-7; possibly TRBD1 for D (7 bases). The sequence derives from a man aged 60 to 75 with T-cell large granular lymphocyte leukemia. Some clones in this sample may be carry-over from other donors' samples. The material sequenced was peripheral blood mononuclear cells. CDR3 in amino acids: CASSDRGVYEQYF. The CDR3 DNA follows: TGTGCCAGCAGTGACAGGGGGGTCTACGAGCAGTACTTC.